These 27 T cell receptor beta chains share one sample of origin, sequenced in a study of blood T cells in healthy people across ages. Sample-barcoded 5' priming and a J-beta primer mix drove a second PCR of about 6 to 12 cycles. From the 5' RACE reads, TCRdb called clonotypes with MiXCR, one entry per CDR3 protein. The sample consists of hundreds of thousands of distinct CDR3 sequences, approximately 29% of them appearing once. Sequencing was carried out using blood. Receptor source: a woman aged 80 or over in good health.

In this sample, this clonotype turned up many times. The V gene is TRBV5-1, the J gene TRBJ2-7; 7 nucleotides agree with TRBD1. This CDR3 has 16 amino acids. J lost 1 base, V lost 3 bases, and 10 bases had no gene match. Per germline, CDR1 SGHRS and CDR2 YFSETQ. The CDR3 region is CASSSSLTGPSYEQYF. The CDR3 nucleotides are TGCGCCAGCAGCTCCTCCCTGACAGGGCCGTCCTACGAGCAGTACTTC.

In regard to this clonotype: Since a much larger clone is just one base distant, this may be a read error. The rearrangement uses TRBV20-1 and TRBJ2-5, with a possible D match to TRBD2 (6 bases). V shed 3 bases and J shed 3 bases, with 20 bases lying between them. Germline assignment: CDR1 DFQATT and CDR2 SNEGSKA (reference sequence). The CDR3 totals 16 residues. The CDR3 nucleotides are TGCAGTGCTAGGGGGTCGGGCGGGGCGCTAAAAGAGACCCAGTACTTC. Its translation is CSARGSGGALKETQYF.

CDR3 bases: TGTGCCAGCAGCCCCGGGGGGGCCCCCCGAGATACGCAGTATTTT. It translates to CASSPGGAPRDTQYF. The rearrangement joins TRBV4-2 to TRBJ2-3; TRBD2 agrees at 8 bases. With V trimmed by 4 bases and J by 5 bases, 8 bases remained unmatched. The CDR3 totals 15 residues. Germline V gives CDR1 LGHNA, CDR2 YNFKEQ.

This clonotype was counted at least ten times. The CDR3, as DNA: TGCAGTGCTAGAGATCCCGGGTTCGATGAAAAACTGTTTTTT. This translates into CSARDPGFDEKLFF. V gene TRBV20-1 combines with J gene TRBJ1-4; D is ambiguous. The length of the CDR3 is 14 residues. Germline CDR1 DFQATT, CDR2 SNEGSKA (reference sequence). V was pared by 0 bases and J by 6 bases, with 11 bases between.

This clonotype has more than one count but fewer than ten. The chain carries TRBV7-9 and TRBJ1-5; 8 bases agree with TRBD1. The CDR3 runs 14 residues. Germline CDR1 reads SEHNR; CDR2 reads FQNEAQ (reference sequence). Germline trimming cut 4 bases from V and 6 bases from J; bases unmatched to any gene: 5. CDR3 protein: CASSSGQAVQPQHF. In DNA form, the CDR3 reads TGTGCCAGCAGCTCGGGACAGGCTGTTCAGCCCCAGCATTTT.

This clonotype was seen many times. The chain joins TRBV30 to TRBJ1-6; 7 bases line up with TRBD1. This CDR3 has 13 amino acids. The germline V gene has CDR1 GTSNPN and CDR2 SVGIG (reference sequence). V lost 4 bases to trimming and J lost 8 bases; unmatched junction nucleotides: 5. CDR3 bases: TGTGCCTGGATTGACAGGGTCGATTCACCCCTCCACTTT. Translated: CAWIDRVDSPLHF. The full variable domain, in which reference TRBV30 and TRBJ1-6 provide the parts outside the CDR3, is SQTIHQWPATLVQPVGSPLSLECTVEGTSNPNLYWYRQAAGRGLQLLFYSVGIGQISSEVPQNLSASRPQDRQFILSSKKLLLSDSGFYLCAWIDRVDSPLHFGNGTRLTVT.

This clonotype was counted ten times or more. The chain links TRBV10-3 to TRBJ1-5; no reliable D call. Per germline, CDR1 ENHRY and CDR2 SYGVKD. This CDR3 comprises 14 residues. V was shortened by 2 bases and J by 3 bases, with 8 bases between the two germline ends. In nucleotides, the CDR3 is TGTGCCATCAGTGAGACTCACGACAATCAGCCCCAGCATTTT. It codes for CAISETHDNQPQHF.

V usage is TRBV6-2 or TRBV6-3 and J usage is TRBJ2-7; a possible D gene is TRBD2 (6 bases). TRBJ2-5 explains the end of the DNA better; the J call may be wrong. Germline V lookup: CDR1 MNHEY, CDR2 SVGEGT. The CDR3 contains 15 residues. In DNA form, the CDR3 reads TGTGCCAGCAGTTACTGGGGGACGGCGGGGGAGACCCAGTACTTC. Translated, it gives CASSYWGTAGETQYF.

This clonotype was detected only a few times. The chain employs TRBV7-9 and TRBJ1-1; TRBD1 is a possible D gene (5 bases). This CDR3 is built from 15 residues. V lost 1 base to trimming and J lost 1 base, with 10 bases between them. The V gene's germline CDR1 is SEHNR and CDR2 FQNEAQ (reference sequence). CDR3 bases: TGTGCCAGCAGCTTAGGTCACAGGTCGAACACTGAAGCTTTCTTT. Its protein is CASSLGHRSNTEAFF.

This clonotype has only a few counts. A single base separates this from a much larger clone, so it may be a read error. The chain uses TRBV5-1 and TRBJ2-1, with unresolved D. CDR3 length equals 16 residues. V was shortened by 0 bases and J by 0 bases, with 10 bases between the two germline ends. CDR1 and CDR2 from the germline V gene are SGHRS and YFSETQ. CDR3 sequence reads: CASSLAGSYSYNEQFF. The CDR3 DNA sequence: TGCGCCAGCAGCTTGGCCGGATCCTACTCCTACAATGAGCAGTTCTTC.

The DNA for the CDR3 is TGTGCCAGCAGCTATTCTTCCGGGACTAGCGGGGCGGATACGCAGTATTTT. Its protein product is CASSYSSGTSGADTQYF. The genes are TRBV3-1 and TRBJ2-3, with TRBD2 matching 13 bases. CDR3 length: 17 amino acids. Losses at the gene ends were 5 bases for V and 6 bases for J; bases not matched to a gene: 11. CDR1 is LGHDT, CDR2 YNNKEL, per germline (reference sequence).

The sample holds a few counts of this clonotype. A much larger clone differs by one base, so this may be a read error. The V call is TRBV5-1, the J call TRBJ2-7, with D perhaps assigned TRBD1 or TRBD2 (5 bases each). The V end was cut by 4 bases, the J end by 6 bases, with 17 bases between. The CDR3 totals 14 residues. CDR1 is SGHRS and CDR2 is YFSETQ in the germline V gene. CDR3 sequence (DNA): TGCGCCAGCAGCACCTCGGGACGGGCCGGCGAGCAGTACTTC. This gives the protein CASSTSGRAGEQYF.

A remark on this clonotype: A read error may explain this, as a much larger clone is one base away. This rearrangement joins TRBV7-3 to TRBJ2-5, with 8 bases that match TRBD2. Germline V gives CDR1 SGHTA, CDR2 FQGTGA. The CDR3 runs to 14 residues. The V segment lost 4 bases and the J segment 7 bases; nucleotides outside the gene matches: 8. CDR3 DNA: TGTGCCAGCAGCTCCATGGGACTAGGAGCGACCCAGTACTTC. Protein product: CASSSMGLGATQYF.

This clonotype was counted a few times. This may be a read error, as it is one base from a much larger clone. The chain employs TRBV2 and TRBJ2-5, with 9 bases identical to TRBD2. Per germline, CDR1 SNHLY and CDR2 FYNNEI. The CDR3 contains 15 residues. V gave up 5 bases and J gave up 11 bases; unmatched junction bases: 15. CDR3 region: CASSRGGTSIIEQYF. The CDR3 DNA reads as TGTGCCAGCAGTCGAGGGGGGACTAGCATTATTGAGCAGTACTTC.

With respect to this clonotype: This may be a read error, as it is one base from a much larger clone. This chain connects TRBV10-3 to TRBJ2-6; TRBD1 or TRBD2 may be the D gene (5 bases each). V was cut by 11 bases and J by 1 base, with 12 bases left in between. In germline, CDR1 is ENHRY, CDR2 SYGVKD. The CDR3 contains 14 residues. DNA for the CDR3: TGTGCCGCCATGAGGGGATCTGGGGCCAACGTCCTGACTTTC. Protein: CAAMRGSGANVLTF.

The chain uses TRBV20-1 and TRBJ1-6; D is unresolved. Germline values: CDR1 DFQATT, CDR2 SNEGSKA (reference sequence). The CDR3 loop spans 17 amino acids. Trimming pared 0 bases from V and 3 bases from J, leaving 15 bases between. CDR3 coding DNA: TGCAGTGCTAGAGATTCTCGGGTGCCTAGCTATAATTCACCCCTCCACTTT. It specifies CSARDSRVPSYNSPLHF.

This clonotype occurred many times. The chain couples TRBV2 to TRBJ1-2, with 9 bases aligning to TRBD1. V was clipped by 4 bases and J by 6 bases; unmatched bases: 9. CDR1 and CDR2 (germline): SNHLY, FYNNEI. This CDR3 region has 15 residues. CDR3 sequence (DNA): TGTGCCAGCAGTGGCATGGGACAGGGAAGGAATGGCTACACCTTC. The encoded protein is CASSGMGQGRNGYTF.

This clonotype is a singleton in its sample. This chain connects TRBV7-2 to TRBJ2-1; possible D gene TRBD1, 7 bases. Germline-derived CDR1 and CDR2 are SGHTA and FQGNSA. V gave up 5 bases and J gave up 1 base, with 15 bases separating them. The CDR3 totals 16 residues. CDR3 amino acids: CASSNQGGSSYNEQFF. Written as DNA, the CDR3 is TGTGCCAGCAGCAACCAGGGGGGATCGTCCTACAATGAGCAGTTCTTC.

At least ten counts were recorded for this clonotype. The chain combines TRBV5-1 with TRBJ2-5, with 7 bases lining up with TRBD1. This CDR3 is 15 amino acids long. The J segment lost 4 bases and the V segment lost 3 bases, leaving 9 bases of the junction unmatched. Germline-derived CDR1 and CDR2 are SGHRS and YFSETQ. The CDR3 here is CASSSTGYQRETQYF. Here the CDR3 DNA reads TGCGCCAGCAGCTCGACAGGGTACCAGCGAGAGACCCAGTACTTC.

This clonotype was observed a few times. The gene calls are TRBV6-2 or TRBV6-3 and TRBJ1-2; 8 bases align to TRBD1. Germline lookup yields CDR1 MNHEY and CDR2 SVGEGT. The CDR3 spans 13 residues. The trim removed 8 bases at V and 2 bases at J, leaving 4 bases unmatched. The CDR3 protein is CASFRGPNYGYTF. DNA of the CDR3: TGTGCCAGCTTCAGGGGGCCAAACTATGGCTACACCTTC.

This clonotype was counted ten times or more. V and J are TRBV7-6 and TRBJ1-2; D unclear. The CDR3 runs 13 residues. Germline CDR1 reads SGHVS; CDR2 reads FNYEAQ. V was pared by 4 bases and J by 8 bases, with 14 bases between. The CDR3 nucleotides read TGTGCCAGCAGCTCCGCAAGCCTCGGAGGCTACACCTTC. Its protein is CASSSASLGGYTF. The full variable domain, with the rest looked up from reference TRBV7-6 and TRBJ1-2, is GAGVSQSPRYKVTKRGQDVALRCDPISGHVSLYWYRQALGQGPEFLTYFNYEAQQDKSGLPNDRFSAERPEGSISTLTIQRTEQRDSAMYRCASSSASLGGYTFGSGTRLTVV.

This clonotype was observed at least ten times. The chain carries TRBV21-1 and TRBJ1-5. TRBV21-1 is given as a pseudogene. This CDR3 has 17 amino acids. CDR3 region: CASSRRDAGRLNQPQHF. CDR3 DNA: TGTGCCAGCAGTAGGAGGGACGCGGGACGGCTCAATCAGCCCCAGCATTTT.

The V call is TRBV5-1, the J call TRBJ2-5; a possible D gene is TRBD1 (5 bases). With 7 bases removed from V and 3 bases from J, the gap between germline ends came to 13 bases. The CDR3 sequence is 13 residues long. Germline lookup yields CDR1 SGHRS and CDR2 YFSETQ. The DNA for the CDR3 is TGCGCCAGCCAATGGCAGGGTGAAGAGACCCAGTACTTC. This gives the protein CASQWQGEETQYF.

The rearrangement links TRBV11-3 to TRBJ2-2; unclear D gene. V gave up 3 bases and J gave up 2 bases, with 13 bases separating them. CDR1 SGHNT and CDR2 YENEEA come from the germline V gene. CDR3 size: 16 residues. Written as DNA, the CDR3 is TGTGCCAGCAGCTTCTTTACCGGGTCCAACACCGGGGAGCTGTTTTTT. Amino acid sequence: CASSFFTGSNTGELFF. Combining the CDR3 with reference TRBV11-3 and TRBJ2-2 gives the whole variable domain EAGVVQSPRYKIIEKKQPVAFWCNPISGHNTLYWYLQNLGQGPELLIRYENEEAVDDSQLPKDRFSAERLKGVDSTLKIQPAELGDSAVYLCASSFFTGSNTGELFFGEGSRLTVL.

In this sample, this clonotype turned up once. The gene calls are TRBV7-2 and TRBJ2-1; 7 positions agree with TRBD2. The CDR3 runs to 11 residues. Germline V gene sequence: CDR1 SGHTA, CDR2 FQGNSA. The V and J ends lost 3 bases and 11 bases, in that order; junction bases with no gene match: 1. The CDR3 spells CASSLGLQQFF. The CDR3 region has the DNA TGTGCCAGCAGCTTGGGACTACAGCAGTTCTTC. The full variable domain, its missing parts supplied by reference TRBV7-2 and TRBJ2-1, is GAGVSQSPSNKVTEKGKDVELRCDPISGHTALYWYRQSLGQGLEFLIYFQGNSAPDKSGLPSDRFSAERTGGSVSTLTIQRTQQEDSAVYLCASSLGLQQFFGPGTRLTVL.

Comment on this clonotype: Relative to the germline gene, one junction end is altered; a read error may explain this. The chain employs TRBV4-1 and TRBJ2-7, with 7 bases lining up with TRBD1. The CDR3 is made up of 14 amino acids. CDR1 is MGHRA, CDR2 YSYEKL, per germline. The CDR3 region is CAGSQDRACGEQYF. In nucleotides, the CDR3 is TGCGCCGGCAGCCAAGACAGGGCCTGCGGGGAGCAGTACTTC.

The rearrangement joins TRBV7-9 to TRBJ2-3; D possibly corresponds to TRBD2 (6 bases). The CDR3 totals 15 residues. V dropped 5 bases and J dropped 5 bases, with 17 bases sitting between them. The germline CDR1 and CDR2 sequences are SEHNR and FQNEAQ (reference sequence). The CDR3 is CASSPFVRGIDTQYF. CDR3 DNA: TGTGCCAGCAGCCCCTTCGTACGGGGGATAGATACGCAGTATTTT. Full variable domain (missing parts from reference TRBV7-9 and TRBJ2-3): DTGVSQNPRHKITKRGQNVTFRCDPISEHNRLYWYRQTLGQGPEFLTYFQNEAQLEKSRLLSDRFSAERPKGSFSTLEIQRTEQGDSAMYLCASSPFVRGIDTQYFGPGTRLTVL.